This T cell receptor (beta chain) was found in a study of blood T cell repertoires in COVID-19. In the study overall: The United States, Italy and Spain supplied acute and convalescent COVID-19 samples. PBMCs, B-cell-depleted T cells, or T cells provided the cDNA or gDNA that made up the material.

In the original processing: The assay estimated nucleated cells by amplifying reference gene primers. This table comes from immunoSEQ multiplex PCR, and its TCRdb copy is limited to in-frame clones, with some not included. The V and J calls and clone size were taken over from that table, and D and trimming were inferred from the DNA. Of 650,000 to 800,000 clones in the sample, around 89% were seen once. Trimming took 6 bases from V and 5 from J; bases not matched to a gene: 8. The CDR3 totals 14 residues. Germline V CDR1 and CDR2: MRHNA, SNTAGT. The receptor comes from a woman between 18 and 30 years old with acute or convalescent COVID-19. The specimen sequenced was peripheral blood. This chain uses TRBV6-4 with TRBJ1-2; 8 bases line up with TRBD1. For the CDR3, the DNA is TGTGCCAGCAGCCTTACAGGGGGGGAGTATGGCTACACCTTC. Residues: CASSLTGGEYGYTF.